This TCR beta chain was captured in a study of T cells in Graves' hyperthyroidism and ophthalmopathy (dated by TCRdb to the late 2010s). With respect to the entire study: Peripheral blood was collected at initial diagnosis, before any treatment. To identify TCR V-J signatures that set the groups apart, the researchers used a discovery cohort of 100 patients, made up of 40 to 45 with Graves' ophthalmopathy and 57 with stable Graves' hyperthyroidism. Prospective prediction of ophthalmopathy was tested in an independent validation cohort of 18 to 20 hyperthyroidism patients and 17 patients who later progressed to ophthalmopathy. The 95 to 100 discovery patients were divided at random into training and test sets in a 7:3 ratio. In addition, the study compared T-cell repertoires in thyroid tissue and in blood from about six Graves' hyperthyroidism patients. After blood sampling, hyperthyroidism patients were treated with methimazole at a starting dose of 30 mg daily, and ophthalmopathy patients were treated with high-dose intravenous methylprednisolone. TCR Vbeta CDR3 sequencing of some 140 peripheral blood samples (about 45 ophthalmopathy, about 74 hyperthyroidism and some 17 progressor patients) is reported in the paper. What the study reported, not specific to this receptor: In validation, progression to ophthalmopathy was predicted by the model with more than 65% sensitivity and 72% to 80% specificity, a median of about 6 months before onset. Ophthalmopathy was separated from stable hyperthyroidism by a 13 V-J signature model, with around 88% sensitivity and about 81% specificity obtained in cross-validation and 80%/75% obtained in testing. Sample size was not statistically predetermined, and investigators were not blinded to group allocation. Most expanded thyroid clonotypes (frequency above 0.001) were also detected in blood, a finding suggesting that blood repertoires may reflect thyroid immune responses.

The TCR beta CDR3 regions were amplified from the RNA transcripts. The first round of RT-PCR for the TCR CDR3 was performed with the HTBI primer set and the Qiagen OneStep RT-PCR kit. Libraries were constructed in a second round of multiplex PCR, after which size selection and purification were carried out. The libraries were sequenced on an Illumina HiSeq2000 using paired-end 100 bp reads. Per the authors' processing: SOAPnuke was used to process the raw data, removing reads that contained adapters or uncalled bases, had a mean Phred below 15, or lacked an exact match to the constant primer or identifier. COPE v1.2.5 was used to merge the high-quality paired reads, and each unique nucleotide sequence was defined as a clonotype. Clonotypes were aligned to IMGT TRBV, TRBD and TRBJ reference segments using MiTCR v1.1. The analysis included only V-J combinations with a frequency above 0.0001, which together covered 99% to 99.2% of the repertoires. The TCS score was defined as F50 (clonal expansion) divided by E x V (chaos), with BLOSUM62-based TCRdist calculated between CDR3 peptides within each V-J. Welch's t-statistics and random forest reduced approximately 520 V-J features to 10 to 15, which were used in a naive Bayes classifier (R e1071). The Morisita-Horn index was used to measure how similar the thyroid and blood repertoires were. The raw public reads went through TCRdb reprocessing: fastp at Q25, MiXCR clone calling, in-frame beta chains kept. Under each unique CDR3 protein, matching rows form one entry showing the most common genes and DNA. The V and J calls, along with clone size, are taken from TCRdb and not from the paper's own processing. The sample table lists roughly 710,000 distinct CDR3 sequences, roughly a third of them with a count of one. Together, the top ten hold more than 25% of the sample.

As regards this clonotype: Its recognized antigen is unknown. Base qualities are not provided; no much larger clone lies one nucleotide away.

Graves' hyperthyroidism was defined as stable when no progression to ophthalmopathy occurred over 18 months of follow-up. Hyperthyroidism patients were aged 18 to 65 years and newly diagnosed, with disease duration of less than 2 months. Exclusion was applied to patients with uncontrolled infections, other autoimmune diseases, pregnancy or lactation. Diagnoses were based on clinical symptoms, serum thyroxine and TRAb, thyroid ultrasound and orbital computed tomography. PBMCs were isolated from about 9 ml of fresh peripheral blood by Ficoll-Paque density gradient centrifugation. Trizol reagent was used to extract total RNA, and RNA quality was then checked on an Agilent 2100 Bioanalyzer. The CDR3, cysteine through phenylalanine, is 14 amino acids long. Of all the DNA, just the CDR3 is kept, 42 bases in frame from base 1. Cut back by 7 bases and 6 bases, the V and J ends lie 17 bases apart. CDR1 is given as ENHRY and CDR2 as SYGVKD, both from the germline V gene.

The chain is made from TRBV10-3 and TRBJ2-3; the D region possibly corresponds to TRBD2 (6 bases align). The sample taken for sequencing was blood. This TCR derives from a woman in her forties with Graves' hyperthyroidism. CDR3 protein: CAIKNLGEADTQYF. The DNA sequence is TGTGCCATCAAAAACTTAGGGGAGGCGGATACGCAGTATTTT.